These T cell receptor beta chains were read from a single sample in a study of T cells in Graves' hyperthyroidism and ophthalmopathy. TCRdb analysed the multiplex PCR reads with MiXCR anew, one entry per CDR3 protein. The table records about 700,000 distinct CDR3 sequences, over 40% of them present only once. The sample taken for sequencing was peripheral blood or thyroid tissue (not recorded which). These receptors were obtained from an adult man with Graves' disease, either hyperthyroidism or ophthalmopathy (not recorded which). The CDR3 runs from the conserved cysteine through the conserved F or W. Fields, in order: V gene, clone size, D gene, J gene, CDR3 protein, CDR3 DNA. The D gene is left open where the match is weak. Expanded clones are given a class, and other clones once, few, many or no size at all.

TRBV12-3/TRBV12-4	many	.	TRBJ1-2	CASRGAFYGYTF	TGTGCCAGCAGGGGGGCCTTCTATGGCTACACCTTC
TRBV25-1	many	TRBD1	TRBJ1-4	CASSDSGGNEKLFF	TGTGCCAGCAGTGACTCAGGGGGTAATGAAAAACTGTTTTTT
TRBV7-9	many	.	TRBJ1-2	CASHSDGYTF	TGTGCCAGCCACTCCGATGGCTACACCTTC
TRBV29-1	.	.	TRBJ1-4	CSPAPTNEKLFF	TGCAGTCCGGCGCCAACTAATGAAAAACTGTTTTTT
TRBV19	few	.	TRBJ1-5	CASSILEVNQPQHF	TGTGCCAGTAGTATACTTGAGGTAAATCAGCCCCAGCATTTT
TRBV10-2	.	.	TRBJ2-2	CASSVAGATVFF	TGCGCCAGCAGTGTCGCGGGGGCCACGGTGTTTTTT
TRBV28	.	.	TRBJ1-2	CASRHGTPAGYGYTF	TGTGCCAGCAGACATGGGACACCGGCGGGCTATGGCTACACCTTC
TRBV19	.	TRBD2	TRBJ2-7	CASIGLAVSYEQYF	TGTGCCAGTATCGGGCTAGCGGTCTCCTACGAGCAGTACTTC
TRBV7-2	.	.	TRBJ2-7	CASSAHPYKQYF	TGTGCCAGCAGCGCTCACCCCTACAAGCAGTACTTC
TRBV6-5	once	TRBD1	TRBJ2-7	CASRFGQGVHYGQYF	TGTGCCAGCAGATTCGGACAGGGGGTTCACTACGGGCAGTACTTC
TRBV5-1	once	.	TRBJ1-2	CASSTQASTANYGYTF	TGCGCCAGCAGCACACAAGCTTCGACAGCTAACTATGGCTACACCTTC
TRBV20-1	few	.	TRBJ1-1	CSAREKGGTEAFF	TGCAGTGCTAGAGAAAAGGGCGGCACTGAAGCTTTCTTT
TRBV5-1	few	.	TRBJ1-2	CASSLVLADRDGYTF	TGCGCCAGCAGCTTGGTGTTGGCAGATCGGGATGGCTACACCTTC
TRBV7-9	many	.	TRBJ2-6	CASSLQVPGANVLTF	TGTGCCAGCAGCCTCCAGGTTCCTGGGGCCAACGTCCTGACTTTC
TRBV2	.	.	TRBJ2-5	CASSEEGVLETQYF	TGTGCCAGCAGTGAAGAAGGCGTCCTAGAGACCCAGTACTTC
TRBV7-8	many	TRBD1	TRBJ1-6	CASSHWDSYNSPLHF	TGTGCCAGCAGCCACTGGGACAGCTATAATTCACCCCTCCACTTT
TRBV7-9	.	TRBD1	TRBJ2-5	CASSSSPGQGQETQYF	TGTGCCAGCAGCTCCTCACCTGGACAGGGGCAAGAGACCCAGTACTTC
TRBV19	few	.	TRBJ1-2	CASSFVTPMFYGYTF	TGTGCCAGTAGTTTTGTGACACCGATGTTCTATGGCTACACCTTC
TRBV10-3	.	.	TRBJ1-1	CAISESRQQDTEAFF	TGTGCCATCAGTGAGTCCCGACAGCAGGACACTGAAGCTTTCTTT
TRBV10-2	few	.	TRBJ1-6	CASRWTPEGSPLHF	TGTGCCAGCAGATGGACACCCGAGGGTTCACCCCTCCACTTT
TRBV12-5	.	.	TRBJ1-1	CASGLVPPLEAFF	TGTGCTAGTGGTTTGGTACCCCCGTTGGAAGCTTTCTTT
TRBV7-9	.	.	TRBJ1-5	CASSESPGGQGYNQPQHF	TGTGCCAGCAGCGAATCACCGGGTGGGCAGGGATACAATCAGCCCCAGCATTTT
TRBV19	once	TRBD1	TRBJ1-3	CASDGTGESGNTIYF	TGTGCCAGTGATGGGACAGGGGAGTCTGGAAACACCATATATTTT
TRBV29-1	many	.	TRBJ1-2	CSVDGRVDGYTF	TGCAGCGTTGACGGCAGGGTCGACGGCTACACCTTC
TRBV5-1	.	.	TRBJ2-7	CASRGMGFDEQYF	TGCGCCAGCAGGGGGATGGGGTTCGACGAGCAGTACTTC
TRBV7-8	few	TRBD1	TRBJ2-7	CASSLAGQGPYEQYF	TGTGCCAGCAGCTTAGCGGGACAGGGCCCCTACGAGCAGTACTTC
TRBV25-1	.	.	TRBJ1-5	CASSATDGINQPQHF	TGTGCCAGCAGTGCTACGGACGGAATAAATCAGCCCCAGCATTTT
TRBV7-8	.	.	TRBJ2-5	CASSLVGMGETQYF	TGTGCCAGCAGCTTAGTGGGTATGGGAGAGACCCAGTACTTC
TRBV12-3/TRBV12-4	.	.	TRBJ1-5	CASSLGGGGPQHF	TGTGCCAGCAGTTTGGGGGGCGGTGGCCCCCAGCATTTT
TRBV20-1	.	.	TRBJ2-5	CSARESGASAQHF	TGCAGTGCTAGAGAATCGGGAGCGTCGGCCCAGCACTTC
TRBV19	.	TRBD1	TRBJ1-1	CASSTTGTAHEAFF	TGTGCCAGTAGTACCACCGGGACAGCTCATGAAGCTTTCTTT
TRBV15	many	.	TRBJ1-5	CATSRDAGGNQPQHF	TGTGCCACCAGCAGAGATGCAGGCGGTAATCAGCCCCAGCATTTT
TRBV9	many	.	TRBJ2-5	CASSVAQGETQYF	TGTGCCAGCAGCGTAGCCCAGGGTGAGACCCAGTACTTC
TRBV10-2	.	TRBD2	TRBJ2-7	CASSHGLAGDRYEQYF	TGTGCCAGCAGCCACGGCCTGGCGGGGGATCGCTACGAGCAGTACTTC
TRBV7-9	few	TRBD1	TRBJ1-1	CASSRGTGGDTEAFF	TGTGCCAGCAGCCGTGGGACAGGGGGGGACACTGAAGCTTTCTTT
TRBV5-1	.	.	TRBJ1-1	CASSFGRDTEAFF	TGCGCCAGCAGCTTCGGCCGGGACACTGAAGCTTTCTTT
TRBV7-8	many	.	TRBJ1-2	CASSLAEGIYGYTF	TGTGCCAGCAGCTTAGCTGAGGGGATCTATGGCTACACCTTC
TRBV20-1	few	TRBD1	TRBJ1-6	CSARDPGTDSNSPLHF	TGCAGTGCTAGAGATCCGGGGACAGATAGTAATTCACCCCTCCACTTT
TRBV20-1	.	TRBD1	TRBJ2-7	CSARDLTGDVEQYF	TGCAGTGCTAGAGACTTGACAGGGGATGTTGAGCAGTACTTC